This entry features one T cell receptor (beta chain) sequence. Its antigen remains unidentified. Authors of the study amplified TCR beta CDR3 regions from RNA transcripts. First-round RT-PCR with HTBI primers amplified the TCR CDR3 region. MiXCR was run by TCRdb on the multiplex PCR reads, yielding one entry per CDR3 protein. The table lists some 250,000 distinct CDR3 sequences, roughly 15% of them singletons, with about an eighth in the top ten. This sample was included in a study of T cells in Graves' hyperthyroidism and ophthalmopathy. Looked up from germline, CDR1 is MNHEY and CDR2 is SMNVEV (reference sequence). This CDR3 region has 14 residues. V was clipped by 6 bases and J by 5 bases; unmatched bases: 9. The study's findings and limits: Through a model of 13 V-J features, ophthalmopathy was separated from stable hyperthyroidism.

The chain is built from TRBV27 and TRBJ2-7; TRBD2 matches at 8 bases. The sample was blood. The receptor comes from a woman between 40 and 55 years old with Graves' hyperthyroidism that later progressed to Graves' ophthalmopathy. The CDR3 region has the DNA TGTGCCAGCAGGCCCGGGACTAGTACCCACGAGCAGTACTTC. This sequence encodes CASRPGTSTHEQYF.